This entry concerns a single TCR beta chain. Germline is not matched at one junction end, which may reflect a read error. Germline CDR1 reads MGHRA; CDR2 reads YSYEKL. The CDR3 has 12 amino acids. The data stem from a study of CD8+ T cells in alopecia areata. Extracted from the samples, RNA was reverse transcribed into cDNA to serve as the sequencing template. Data came from immunoSEQ multiplex PCR; TCRdb stores just in-frame clones and leaves some out. In the table there are tens of thousands of clones, around 96% of which are singletons. The chain carries TRBV4-1 and TRBJ2-3; the match to TRBD1 covers 9 bases. This clonotype was obtained from a human donor with alopecia areata. The sequencing used CD8+ T cells sorted from blood, collected at week 0. CDR3 bases: TGCGCCAGCAGCCAAGACAGGGACAGGGTGAATTTT. This codes for CASSQDRDRVNF.